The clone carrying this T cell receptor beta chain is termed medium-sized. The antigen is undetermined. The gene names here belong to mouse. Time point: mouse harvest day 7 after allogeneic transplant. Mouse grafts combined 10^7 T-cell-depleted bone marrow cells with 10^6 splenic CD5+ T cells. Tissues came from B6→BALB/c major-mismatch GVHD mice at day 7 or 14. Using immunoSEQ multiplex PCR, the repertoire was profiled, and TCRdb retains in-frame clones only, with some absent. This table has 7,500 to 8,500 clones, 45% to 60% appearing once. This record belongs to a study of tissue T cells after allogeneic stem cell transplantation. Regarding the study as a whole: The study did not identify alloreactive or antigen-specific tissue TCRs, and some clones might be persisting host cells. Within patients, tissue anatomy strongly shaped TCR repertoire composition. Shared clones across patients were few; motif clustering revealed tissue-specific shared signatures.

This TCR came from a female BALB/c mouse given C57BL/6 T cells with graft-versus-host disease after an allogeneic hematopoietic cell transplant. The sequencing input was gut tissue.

The CDR3 protein is CASSLGGTYEQYF. The sequenced part of the CDR3 DNA is TGTGCAAGCAGCTTAGGGGGAACCTATGAACAGTAC. The chain employs TRBV16 and TRBJ2-7; no firm D call. Read data end 1 residue before the CDR3 end; the end is taken from the germline J gene. Trimming stripped 1 base from V and 2 bases from J, with 6 bases between. This CDR3 is 13 amino acids long. Per germline, CDR1 SGHSA and CDR2 FRNQAP.